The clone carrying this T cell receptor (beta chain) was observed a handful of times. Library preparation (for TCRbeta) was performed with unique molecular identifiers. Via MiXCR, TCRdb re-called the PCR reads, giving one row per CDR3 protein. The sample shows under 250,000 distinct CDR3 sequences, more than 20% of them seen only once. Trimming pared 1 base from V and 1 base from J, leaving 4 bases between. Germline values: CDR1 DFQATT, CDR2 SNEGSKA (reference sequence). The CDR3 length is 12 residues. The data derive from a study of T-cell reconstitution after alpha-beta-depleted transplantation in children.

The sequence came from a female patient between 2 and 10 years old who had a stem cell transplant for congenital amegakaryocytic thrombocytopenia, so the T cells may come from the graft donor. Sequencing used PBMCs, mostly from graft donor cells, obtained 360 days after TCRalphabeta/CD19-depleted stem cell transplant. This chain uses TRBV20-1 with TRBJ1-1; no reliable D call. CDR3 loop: CSARAPNTEAFF. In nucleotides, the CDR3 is TGCAGTGCTAGAGCCCCGAACACTGAAGCTTTCTTT.